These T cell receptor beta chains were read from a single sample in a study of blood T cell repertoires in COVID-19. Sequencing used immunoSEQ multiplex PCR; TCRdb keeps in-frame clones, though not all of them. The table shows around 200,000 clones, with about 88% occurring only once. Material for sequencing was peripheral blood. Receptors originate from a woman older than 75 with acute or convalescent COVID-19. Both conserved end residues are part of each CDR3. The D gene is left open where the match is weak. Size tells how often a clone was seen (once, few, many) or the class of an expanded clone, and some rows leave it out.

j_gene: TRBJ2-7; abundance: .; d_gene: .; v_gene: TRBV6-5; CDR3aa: CASSFGETYEQYF; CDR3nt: TGTGCCAGCAGTTTCGGGGAAACCTACGAGCAGTACTTC
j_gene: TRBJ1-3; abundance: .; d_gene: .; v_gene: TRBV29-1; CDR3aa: CSVRGPQSYGNTIYF; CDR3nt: TGCAGCGTTAGGGGCCCTCAAAGCTATGGAAACACCATATATTTT
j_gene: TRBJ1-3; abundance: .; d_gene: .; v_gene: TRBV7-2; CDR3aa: CASSLGGGLRNTIYF; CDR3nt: TGTGCCAGCAGCTTAGGCGGAGGGCTCAGAAACACCATATATTTT
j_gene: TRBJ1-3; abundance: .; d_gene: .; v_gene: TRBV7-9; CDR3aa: CASSFGRDSGNTIYF; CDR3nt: TGTGCCAGCAGCTTTGGACGGGACTCTGGAAACACCATATATTTT
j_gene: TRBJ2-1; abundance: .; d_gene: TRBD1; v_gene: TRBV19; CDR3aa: CASSRGGAGSYNEQFF; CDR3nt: TGTGCCAGTAGTCGAGGGGGCGCGGGCTCCTACAATGAGCAGTTCTTC
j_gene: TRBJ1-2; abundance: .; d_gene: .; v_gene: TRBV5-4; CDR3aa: CASSPWAALNYGYTF; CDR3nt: TGTGCCAGCAGCCCCTGGGCCGCTCTCAACTATGGCTACACCTTC
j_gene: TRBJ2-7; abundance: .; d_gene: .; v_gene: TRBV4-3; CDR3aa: CASSQVGGHGQYF; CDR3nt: TGCGCCAGCAGCCAGGTCGGGGGGCACGGGCAGTACTTC
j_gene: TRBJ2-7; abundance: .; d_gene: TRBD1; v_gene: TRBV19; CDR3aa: CASRKAVGQGTYEQYF; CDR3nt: TGTGCCAGTAGAAAGGCGGTGGGACAGGGGACCTACGAGCAGTACTTC
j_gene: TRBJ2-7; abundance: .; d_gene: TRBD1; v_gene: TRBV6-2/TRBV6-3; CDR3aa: CASSYSARTGISKQYF; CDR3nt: TGTGCCAGCAGTTACTCGGCTCGGACAGGGATAAGTAAGCAGTACTTC
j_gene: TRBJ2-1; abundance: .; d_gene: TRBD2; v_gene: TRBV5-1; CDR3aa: CASSFLAGEYNEQFF; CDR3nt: TGCGCCAGCAGCTTTCTAGCGGGAGAGTACAATGAGCAGTTCTTC
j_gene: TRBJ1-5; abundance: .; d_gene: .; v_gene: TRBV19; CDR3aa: CASSIDITGYSNQPQHF; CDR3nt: TGTGCCAGTAGTATAGACATAACAGGATATAGCAATCAGCCCCAGCATTTT
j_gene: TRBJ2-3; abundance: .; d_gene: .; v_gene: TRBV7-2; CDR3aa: CASSLVRLGTDTQYF; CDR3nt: TGTGCCAGCAGCTTAGTGCGTTTAGGCACAGATACGCAGTATTTT
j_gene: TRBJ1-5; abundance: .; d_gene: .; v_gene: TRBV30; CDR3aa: CAWSVQTNQPQHF; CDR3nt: TGTGCCTGGAGTGTACAGACCAATCAGCCCCAGCATTTT
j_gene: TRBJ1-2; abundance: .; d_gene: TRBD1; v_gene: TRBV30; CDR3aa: CAWSHGTVSRSGYTF; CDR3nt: TGTGCCTGGAGTCATGGGACAGTTTCTAGGAGCGGCTACACCTTC
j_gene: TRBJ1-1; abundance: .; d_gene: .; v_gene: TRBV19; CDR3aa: CASSRGGVNTEAFF; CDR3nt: TGTGCCAGTAGTAGAGGAGGAGTAAACACTGAAGCTTTCTTT
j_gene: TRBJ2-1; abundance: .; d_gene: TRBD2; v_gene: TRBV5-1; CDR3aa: CASSSGTSGYNEQFF; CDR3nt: TGCGCCAGCAGCTCAGGGACTAGCGGTTACAATGAGCAGTTCTTC
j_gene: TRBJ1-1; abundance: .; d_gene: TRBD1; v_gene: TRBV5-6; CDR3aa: CASSRIGTAPTEAFF; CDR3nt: TGTGCCAGCAGTAGAATCGGGACAGCCCCCACTGAAGCTTTCTTT
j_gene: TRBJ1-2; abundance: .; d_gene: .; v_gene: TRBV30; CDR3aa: CAWSVSTASYGYTF; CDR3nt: TGTGCCTGGAGTGTTTCGACAGCGTCCTATGGCTACACCTTC
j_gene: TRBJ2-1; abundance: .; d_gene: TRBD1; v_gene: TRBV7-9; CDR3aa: CASSRIGDRVVNEQFF; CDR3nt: TGTGCCAGCAGCCGAATAGGGGACAGGGTAGTCAATGAGCAGTTCTTC
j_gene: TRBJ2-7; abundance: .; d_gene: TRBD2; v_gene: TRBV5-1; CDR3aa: CASSLGPSGNYEQYF; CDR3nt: TGCGCCAGCAGCTTGGGGCCTAGCGGGAACTACGAGCAGTACTTC
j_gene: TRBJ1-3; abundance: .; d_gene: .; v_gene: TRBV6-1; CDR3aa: CASSEVRGNTIYF; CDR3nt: TGTGCCAGCAGTGAAGTGAGGGGGAACACCATATATTTT
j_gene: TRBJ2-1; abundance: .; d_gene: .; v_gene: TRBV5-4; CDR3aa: CASSQVAVAENEQFF; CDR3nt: TGTGCCAGCAGCCAAGTAGCGGTGGCGGAGAATGAGCAGTTCTTC
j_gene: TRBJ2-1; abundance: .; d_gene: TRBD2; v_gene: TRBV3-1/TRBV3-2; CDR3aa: CASSQTSEPYNEQFF; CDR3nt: TGTGCCAGCAGCCAAACTAGCGAGCCCTACAATGAGCAGTTCTTC
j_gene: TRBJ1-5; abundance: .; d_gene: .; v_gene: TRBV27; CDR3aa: CASGRQAGVSNQPQHF; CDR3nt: TGTGCCAGCGGTCGACAGGCGGGGGTGAGCAATCAGCCCCAGCATTTT
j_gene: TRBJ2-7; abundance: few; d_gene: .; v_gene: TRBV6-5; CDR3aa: CASGPNAGAYEQYF; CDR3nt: TGTGCCAGCGGGCCTAACGCAGGGGCCTACGAGCAGTACTTC
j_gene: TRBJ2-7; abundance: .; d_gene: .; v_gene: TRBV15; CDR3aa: CATSRVKGEPSYEQYF; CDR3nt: TGTGCCACCAGCAGAGTGAAGGGGGAACCCTCCTACGAGCAGTACTTC
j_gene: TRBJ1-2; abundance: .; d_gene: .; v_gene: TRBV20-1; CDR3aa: CSARIGFGYTF; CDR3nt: TGCAGTGCTAGGATCGGGTTTGGCTACACCTTC
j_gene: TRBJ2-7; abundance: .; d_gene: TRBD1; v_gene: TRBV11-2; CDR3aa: CASSLGTGSYEQYF; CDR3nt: TGTGCCAGCAGCTTAGGGACAGGTTCCTACGAGCAGTACTTC
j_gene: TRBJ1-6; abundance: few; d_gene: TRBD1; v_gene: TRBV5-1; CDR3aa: CASSLVGKQGWNSPLHF; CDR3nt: TGCGCCAGCAGCTTGGTGGGAAAACAGGGGTGGAATTCACCCCTCCACTTT
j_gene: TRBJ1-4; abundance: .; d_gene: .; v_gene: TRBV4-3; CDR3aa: CASSWQGGRYEKLFF; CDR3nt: TGCGCCAGCAGTTGGCAGGGCGGAAGATATGAAAAACTGTTTTTT
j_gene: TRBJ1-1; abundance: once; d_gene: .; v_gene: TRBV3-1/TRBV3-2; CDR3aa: CASSQGQGGTEAFF; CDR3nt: TGTGCCAGCAGCCAAGGTCAGGGTGGCACTGAAGCTTTCTTT
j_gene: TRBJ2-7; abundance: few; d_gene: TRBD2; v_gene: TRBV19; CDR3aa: CASSTIGLAGGRSYEQYF; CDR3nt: TGTGCCAGTAGCACAATCGGACTAGCGGGAGGGCGCTCCTACGAGCAGTACTTC
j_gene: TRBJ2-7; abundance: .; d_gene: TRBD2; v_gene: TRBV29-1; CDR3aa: CSVVGGSGRAYEQYF; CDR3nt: TGCAGCGTTGTAGGAGGTAGCGGGAGGGCCTACGAGCAGTACTTC
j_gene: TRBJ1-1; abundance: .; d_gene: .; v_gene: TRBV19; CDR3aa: CASSIVRFKTEAFF; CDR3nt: TGTGCCAGTAGTATAGTCAGATTTAAGACTGAAGCTTTCTTT
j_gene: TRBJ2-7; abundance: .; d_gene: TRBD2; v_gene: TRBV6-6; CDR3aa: CASSLPGLEPEQYF; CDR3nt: TGTGCCAGCAGTCTCCCGGGACTAGAGCCCGAGCAGTACTTC
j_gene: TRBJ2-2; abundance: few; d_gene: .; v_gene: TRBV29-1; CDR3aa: CSACEGNGWYTGELFF; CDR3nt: TGCAGCGCCTGTGAGGGAAACGGCTGGTACACCGGGGAGCTGTTTTTT
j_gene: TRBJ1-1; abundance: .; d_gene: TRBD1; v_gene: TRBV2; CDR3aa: CASSRDRVSTEAFF; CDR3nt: TGTGCCAGCAGTAGGGACAGGGTAAGCACTGAAGCTTTCTTT
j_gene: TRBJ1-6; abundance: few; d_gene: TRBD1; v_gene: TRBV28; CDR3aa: CASSILGQPNSPLHF; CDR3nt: TGTGCCAGCAGTATCCTGGGACAGCCTAATTCACCCCTCCACTTT
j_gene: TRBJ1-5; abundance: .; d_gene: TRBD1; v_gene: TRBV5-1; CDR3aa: CASSLDRGPNQPQHF; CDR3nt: TGCGCCAGCAGCTTGGACAGGGGCCCCAATCAGCCCCAGCATTTT
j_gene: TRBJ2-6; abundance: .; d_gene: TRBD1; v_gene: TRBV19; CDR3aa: CASSLTGTGANVLTF; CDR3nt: TGTGCCAGTAGTTTGACAGGGACTGGGGCCAACGTCCTGACTTTC
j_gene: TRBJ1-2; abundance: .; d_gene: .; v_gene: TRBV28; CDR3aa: CASSQQGEGYTF; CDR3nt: TGTGCCAGCAGTCAACAGGGTGAGGGCTACACCTTC
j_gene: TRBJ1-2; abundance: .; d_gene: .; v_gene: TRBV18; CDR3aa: CASSPRRENYGYTF; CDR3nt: TGTGCCAGCTCACCCCGGAGGGAAAACTATGGCTACACCTTC
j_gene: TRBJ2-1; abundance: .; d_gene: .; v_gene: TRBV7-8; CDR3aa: CASSSPGSFWSYNEQFF; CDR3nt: TGTGCCAGCAGCTCCCCAGGGTCTTTTTGGTCCTACAATGAGCAGTTCTTC
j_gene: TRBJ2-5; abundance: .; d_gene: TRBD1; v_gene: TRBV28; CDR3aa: CASSFSGRGPQETQYF; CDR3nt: TGTGCCAGCAGTTTCTCCGGCAGGGGGCCCCAAGAGACCCAGTACTTC
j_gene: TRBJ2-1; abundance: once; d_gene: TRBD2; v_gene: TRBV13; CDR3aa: CASSLYGTSGYNEQFF; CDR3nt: TGTGCCAGCAGCTTGTACGGGACTAGCGGATACAATGAGCAGTTCTTC
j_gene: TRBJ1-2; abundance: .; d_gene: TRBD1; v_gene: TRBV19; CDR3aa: CASSSWDSPKSYGYTF; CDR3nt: TGTGCCAGTAGTTCGTGGGACAGCCCTAAAAGCTATGGCTACACCTTC
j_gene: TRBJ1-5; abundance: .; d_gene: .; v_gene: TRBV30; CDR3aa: CAGNAGNINQPQHF; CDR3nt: TGTGCAGGAAATGCAGGGAACATCAATCAGCCCCAGCATTTT
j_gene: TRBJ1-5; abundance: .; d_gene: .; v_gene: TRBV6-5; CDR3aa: CASAGRGSGNQPQHF; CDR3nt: TGTGCCAGCGCGGGTCGGGGGTCTGGCAATCAGCCCCAGCATTTT
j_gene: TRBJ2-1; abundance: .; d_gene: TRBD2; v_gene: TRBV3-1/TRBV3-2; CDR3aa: CASSRASGNYNEQFF; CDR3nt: TGTGCCAGCAGCCGAGCTAGCGGGAACTACAATGAGCAGTTCTTC
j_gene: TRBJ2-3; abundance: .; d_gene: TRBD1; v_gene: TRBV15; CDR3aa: CATSNSGTGVSTDTQYF; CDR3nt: TGTGCCACCAGTAATTCAGGGACAGGGGTAAGCACAGATACGCAGTATTTT
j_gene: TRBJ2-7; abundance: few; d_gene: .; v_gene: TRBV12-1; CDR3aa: CASSSGLAGGFWYEQYF; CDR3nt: TGTGCCAGCAGCTCTGGACTAGCGGGAGGCTTCTGGTACGAGCAGTACTTC